This T cell receptor beta chain stems from a study of T cell responses to AZD1222 COVID-19 vaccine. The CDR3 is made up of 15 amino acids. The V gene end was trimmed by 4 bases and the J gene end by 9 bases; junction bases not matched to a gene: 7. Germline V gives CDR1 SSHAT, CDR2 FNYEAQ (reference sequence). This clone was counted only a few times. Its antigen is unidentified. Points from the study as a whole: Clonal diversity was possibly underestimated, and white British individuals and females predominated among donors. Dominant at 160-218 and 743-854, vaccine-associated CD4 TCRs also spanned spike.

Method: immunoSEQ multiplex PCR; TCRdb's copy keeps in-frame clones and lacks some. Of about 85,000 clones in the sample, approximately 83% are singletons; the top ten hold about 7.7%. This sequence was found in an adult in good health. The sample here was peripheral blood, taken on day 0 of AZD1222 vaccination. This chain joins TRBV7-7 and TRBJ2-1; 12 positions agree with TRBD2. This chain's CDR3 is CASSSTSGSVAEQFF. The CDR3 nucleotides read TGTGCCAGCAGCTCGACTAGCGGGAGTGTCGCTGAGCAGTTCTTC.